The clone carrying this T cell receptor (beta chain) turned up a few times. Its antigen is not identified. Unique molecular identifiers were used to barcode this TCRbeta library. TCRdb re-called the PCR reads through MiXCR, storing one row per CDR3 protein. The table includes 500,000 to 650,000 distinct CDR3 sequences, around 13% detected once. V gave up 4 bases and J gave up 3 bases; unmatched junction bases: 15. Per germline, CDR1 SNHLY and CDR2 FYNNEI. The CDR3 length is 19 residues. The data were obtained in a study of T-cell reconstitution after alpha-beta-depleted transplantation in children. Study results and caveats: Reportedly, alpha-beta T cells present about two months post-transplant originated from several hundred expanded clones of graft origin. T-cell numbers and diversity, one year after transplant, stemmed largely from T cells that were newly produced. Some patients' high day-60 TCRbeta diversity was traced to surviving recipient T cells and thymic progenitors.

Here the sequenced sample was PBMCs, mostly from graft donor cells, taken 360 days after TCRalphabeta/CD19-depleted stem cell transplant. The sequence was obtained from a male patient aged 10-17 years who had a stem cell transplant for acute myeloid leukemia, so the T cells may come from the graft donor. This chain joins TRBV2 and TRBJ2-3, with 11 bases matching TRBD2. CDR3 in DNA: TGTGCCAGCAGTGTGGAGACTTTAGCGGGAGGGCGGTTGACAGATACGCAGTATTTT. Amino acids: CASSVETLAGGRLTDTQYF.